The 32 T cell receptor beta chains reported below all come from one sample, sequenced in a study of cytotoxic CD8 clonotypes in ibrutinib-treated CLL. The assay was immunoSEQ multiplex PCR, and TCRdb's table has in-frame clones only and misses some. The data hold 49,000 or so clones, with approximately 51% observed a single time. The sample in question was PBMCs, obtained after 12 months of ibrutinib treatment. These receptors originate from a human donor with chronic lymphocytic leukemia.

The chain combines TRBV19 with TRBJ2-7; no clear D. V was cut by 4 bases and J by 0 bases, with 16 bases left in between. The CDR3 covers 16 residues. Germline lookup yields CDR1 LNHDA and CDR2 SQIVND (reference sequence). The CDR3 DNA sequence: TGTGCCAGTAGTAATGGCCGAACCGTTAGCTCCTACGAGCAGTACTTC. Its translation: CASSNGRTVSSYEQYF.

This clone was detected only a few times. The CDR3 spells CSGRQETQYF. The CDR3 DNA sequence: TGCAGCGGGCGCCAGGAGACCCAGTACTTC. The chain has TRBV29-1 and TRBJ2-5, with unresolved D. Trimming shortened V by 7 bases and J by 5 bases, and 8 bases separated the two germline ends. The CDR3 runs to 10 residues. CDR1 SQVTM and CDR2 ANQGSEA come from the germline V gene.

This clone was seen a handful of times. This rearrangement joins TRBV19 to TRBJ2-2, with 9 bases that match TRBD2. V trimming: 3 bases; J trimming: 7 bases; junction bases outside the gene matches: 18. Per the germline V gene, CDR1 is LNHDA and CDR2 is SQIVND (reference sequence). CDR3 length: 19 amino acids. DNA for the CDR3: TGTGCCAGTAGTATTCCGCGAAGTAGCGGGAGAACGAGAAACGGGGAGCTGTTTTTT. Translated: CASSIPRSSGRTRNGELFF.

Comment on this clone: One end of the junction does not line up with germline, which may come from a read error. The chain links TRBV5-3 to TRBJ2-3; 9 positions match TRBD2. TRBV5-3 falls under the ORF class, with uncertain function. The CDR3 is 15 amino acids. The CDR3 here is CASSLGSGRLDTQYF. Written as DNA, the CDR3 is TGTGCCAGCAGCTTGGGAAGCGGGAGGCTAGATACGCAGTATTTT.

A note on this clone: One end of the junction fails to match germline, which may point to a read error. This sequence joins TRBV5-1 and TRBJ2-7, with 10 bases aligning to TRBD2. Germline CDR1 reads SGHRS; CDR2 reads YFSETQ. The CDR3 sequence is 12 residues long. The CDR3 sequence: CASSQGLAEFVF. The DNA for the CDR3 is TGCGCCAGCAGCCAAGGACTAGCGGAGTTTGTCTTC. Full variable domain (outside the CDR3, taken from reference TRBV5-1 and TRBJ2-7): KAGVTQTPRYLIKTRGQQVTLSCSPISGHRSVSWYQQTPGQGLQFLFEYFSETQRNKGNFPGRFSGRQFSNSRSEMNVSTLELGDSALYLCASSQGLAEFVFGPGTRLTVT.

The table lists this clone with a count of one. The rearrangement joins TRBV5-1 to TRBJ2-7; 7 positions match TRBD2. J gave up 0 bases and V 0 bases, and 9 bases lay outside the gene matches. The CDR3 loop spans 17 amino acids. Germline V gene lookup returns CDR1 SGHRS and CDR2 YFSETQ. The DNA for the CDR3 is TGCGCCAGCAGCTTGGAGGGGAGGGCAGGGAGCTCCTACGAGCAGTACTTC. It is translated as CASSLEGRAGSSYEQYF.

Only a few counts were recorded for this clone. The chain couples TRBV28 to TRBJ1-2, with D perhaps TRBD1 (6 bases). Trimming shortened V by 3 bases and J by 8 bases, and 13 bases separated the two germline ends. Germline CDR1 and CDR2: MDHEN and SYDVKM. The length of the CDR3 is 13 residues. The CDR3 region is CASSFGDRWGYTF. CDR3 sequence (DNA): TGTGCCAGCAGTTTCGGAGACAGGTGGGGCTACACCTTC.

In its sample, this clone was seen a few times. The chain is built from TRBV19 and TRBJ1-4; a possible D gene is TRBD1 (5 bases). Germline CDR1 is LNHDA and CDR2 is SQIVND (reference sequence). Deletions cut 9 bases from V and 2 bases from J, with 13 bases between. The CDR3 has 14 residues. CDR3 region: CASTTGGTNEKLFF. The CDR3 DNA reads TGTGCCAGCACCACAGGAGGCACTAATGAAAAACTGTTTTTT.

The chain has TRBV7-3 and TRBJ2-3, with D maybe TRBD1 (5 bases). The CDR3 is 14 residues long. Trimming shortened V by 2 bases and J by 6 bases, and 12 bases separated the two germline ends. Germline CDR1 reads SGHTA; CDR2 reads FQGTGA. The CDR3 region has the DNA TGTGCCAGCAGCTTATCTCAGGGATCCGATACGCAGTATTTT. This translates into CASSLSQGSDTQYF.

The genes are TRBV5-1 and TRBJ2-5; D is unclear. Trimming cost V 4 bases and J 0 bases, with 4 bases left between them. Germline values: CDR1 SGHRS, CDR2 YFSETQ. This CDR3 is built from 12 residues. The CDR3 DNA is TGCGCCAGCAGCACGTACCAAGAGACCCAGTACTTC. Translating it yields CASSTYQETQYF. Supplemented by reference TRBV5-1 and TRBJ2-5, the full variable domain reads KAGVTQTPRYLIKTRGQQVTLSCSPISGHRSVSWYQQTPGQGLQFLFEYFSETQRNKGNFPGRFSGRQFSNSRSEMNVSTLELGDSALYLCASSTYQETQYFGPGTRLLVL.

This rearrangement joins TRBV28 to TRBJ1-2, with TRBD1 matching over 9 bases. The length of the CDR3 is 16 residues. V lost 5 bases to trimming and J lost 2 bases; unmatched junction nucleotides: 9. In germline, CDR1 is MDHEN, CDR2 SYDVKM. The CDR3 nucleotides read TGTGCCAGCAGTACCCCCGGGACAGGGAAAAACTATGGCTACACCTTC. Encoded protein: CASSTPGTGKNYGYTF.

The chain combines TRBV4-1 with TRBJ2-3; 12 positions match TRBD1. The J segment lost 15 bases and the V segment lost 1 base, leaving 5 bases of the junction unmatched. Per the germline V gene, CDR1 is MGHRA and CDR2 is YSYEKL. CDR3 length equals 13 residues. CDR3 in amino acids: CASSQAPGQGAYF. The CDR3 DNA reads TGCGCCAGCAGCCAAGCCCCGGGACAGGGGGCCTATTTT.

This clone was seen many times. This sequence joins TRBV7-9 and TRBJ1-1, with 7 bases fitting TRBD1. The length of the CDR3 is 14 residues. Germline V lookup: CDR1 SEHNR, CDR2 FQNEAQ (reference sequence). With V trimmed by 5 bases and J by 1 base, 4 bases remained unmatched. CDR3 in DNA: TGTGCCAGCAGCACGGGACAGCCGAACACTGAAGCTTTCTTT. Its translation is CASSTGQPNTEAFF.

The V call is TRBV5-1, the J call TRBJ2-7; D uncertain. CDR1 is SGHRS, CDR2 YFSETQ, per germline. This CDR3 is 12 amino acids long. The ends were cut back, 0 bases at V and 2 bases at J, with 3 bases in the middle. The CDR3 sequence: CASSLVAYEQYF. CDR3 DNA sequence: TGCGCCAGCAGCTTGGTGGCCTACGAGCAGTACTTC.

J is TRBJ2-5 and V is TRBV28; 8 nucleotides align to TRBD2. With V trimmed by 7 bases and J by 5 bases, 12 bases remained unmatched. Germline loops: CDR1 MDHEN, CDR2 SYDVKM. The CDR3 is made up of 15 amino acids. CDR3 residues: CASNLPAGDGETQYF. CDR3 nucleotides: TGTGCCAGCAACCTCCCAGCGGGAGACGGGGAGACCCAGTACTTC.

This clone turned up a few times. The rearrangement links TRBV28 to TRBJ1-2; D perhaps matches TRBD1 (5 bases). The germline V and J ends were trimmed by 6 bases and 2 bases, with 13 bases remaining between them. This CDR3 has 14 amino acids. Germline assignment: CDR1 MDHEN and CDR2 SYDVKM. CDR3 bases: TGTGCCAGCAGCTTGGGGGTGGAAAACTATGGCTACACCTTC. Its translation: CASSLGVENYGYTF.

This chain uses TRBV29-1 with TRBJ2-5; the D call may be TRBD1 or TRBD2 (5 bases each). Per the germline V gene, CDR1 is SQVTM and CDR2 is ANQGSEA. With 7 bases removed from V and 5 bases from J, the gap between germline ends came to 20 bases. The CDR3 contains 14 residues. The CDR3 loop reads CSATTIGRGETQYF. The CDR3 region has the DNA TGCAGCGCCACGACTATTGGTAGGGGTGAGACCCAGTACTTC. Variable domain in full (rest from reference TRBV29-1 and TRBJ2-5): SAVISQKPSRDICQRGTSLTIQCQVDSQVTMMFWYRQQPGQSLTLIATANQGSEATYESGFVIDKFPISRPNLTFSTLTVSNMSPEDSSIYLCSATTIGRGETQYFGPGTRLLVL.

V is TRBV15 and J is TRBJ2-2, with D perhaps TRBD2 (6 bases). Germline loops: CDR1 LNHNV, CDR2 YYDKDF (reference sequence). The CDR3 has 16 residues. The V and J ends lost 0 bases and 6 bases respectively, with 14 bases between them. CDR3 protein: CATSRDRGKWAGELFF. As DNA, the CDR3 is TGTGCCACCAGCAGAGATCGCGGGAAATGGGCCGGGGAGCTGTTTTTT.

J is TRBJ1-6 and V is TRBV6-6; 7 bases agree with TRBD1. Germline V CDR1 and CDR2: MNHNY, SVGAGI (reference sequence). The CDR3 loop spans 15 amino acids. V gave up 7 bases and J gave up 6 bases; unmatched junction bases: 9. The CDR3 loop reads CASTLLGQVNSPLHF. Here the CDR3 DNA reads TGTGCCAGCACCCTCCTTGGACAGGTTAATTCACCCCTCCACTTT.

This clone showed up just a few times. The chain carries TRBV5-1 and TRBJ2-3; 8 bases agree with TRBD2. The CDR3 has 15 amino acids. Germline trimming cut 4 bases from V and 2 bases from J; bases unmatched to any gene: 6. Germline CDR1 and CDR2: SGHRS and YFSETQ. The CDR3 region has the DNA TGCGCCAGCAGCACTATAGCGGGAATCACAGATACGCAGTATTTT. Translating it yields CASSTIAGITDTQYF.

The CDR3: CASSTSGYTDTQYF. The CDR3 nucleotides are TGTGCCAGCAGTACTAGCGGTTACACAGATACGCAGTATTTT. J is TRBJ2-3 and V is TRBV6-1, with 8 nucleotides matching TRBD2. Germline assignment: CDR1 MNHNS and CDR2 SASEGT. This CDR3 is built from 14 residues. Trimming removed 5 bases from V and 2 bases from J; junction bases left unmatched: 3.

This clone has only a few counts. V is TRBV27 and J is TRBJ2-2; perhaps D is TRBD1 or TRBD2 (6 bases each). There are 13 residues in the CDR3. Germline CDR1 reads MNHEY; CDR2 reads SMNVEV (reference sequence). V was cut by 6 bases and J by 7 bases, with 12 bases left in between. The CDR3 loop is CASRQGGDGELFF. The DNA of the CDR3 is TGTGCCAGCAGACAGGGCGGGGACGGGGAGCTGTTTTTT.

This sequence joins TRBV14 and TRBJ2-1; D remains unclear. Germline-derived CDR1 and CDR2 are SGHDN and FVKESK. The CDR3 sequence is 13 residues long. The V end was cut by 4 bases, the J end by 7 bases, with 11 bases between. CDR3 region: CASSPDVVNEQFF. The DNA for the CDR3 is TGTGCCAGCAGCCCAGATGTTGTGAATGAGCAGTTCTTC.

The genes are TRBV7-8 and TRBJ1-1, with D uncertain. V was shortened by 3 bases and J by 3 bases, with 8 bases between the two germline ends. CDR3 length equals 13 residues. CDR1 and CDR2 (germline): SGHVS, FQNEAQ. CDR3 protein: CASSLWKDTEAFF. The CDR3, as DNA: TGTGCCAGCAGCTTGTGGAAGGACACTGAAGCTTTCTTT.

This clone was found a few times. The genes are TRBV5-1 and TRBJ1-2; D uncertain. Germline CDR1 reads SGHRS; CDR2 reads YFSETQ. V was cut by 0 bases and J by 8 bases, with 14 bases left in between. This CDR3 region has 14 residues. In DNA, the CDR3 is TGCGCCAGCAGCTTGGATGACTCGACGAAAGGCTACACCTTC. Its protein product is CASSLDDSTKGYTF.

The chain couples TRBV6-4 to TRBJ1-2, with TRBD1 matching over 9 bases. Germline loops: CDR1 MRHNA, CDR2 SNTAGT. The CDR3 runs 16 residues. V shed 4 bases and J 8 bases; nucleotides not matched to a gene: 14. DNA of the CDR3: TGTGCCAGCAGTGGAAGGAATGCGGGACAGGGCCCCGGCTACACCTTC. Translation: CASSGRNAGQGPGYTF.

This clone was seen a single time. V usage is TRBV30 and J usage is TRBJ1-6; TRBD1 is a possible D gene (6 bases). Trimming removed 4 bases at V and 7 bases at J, with 14 bases between. Germline V gene data show CDR1 as GTSNPN and CDR2 as SVGIG (reference sequence). The CDR3 runs to 14 residues. The CDR3 DNA reads as TGTGCCTGGACCCGTAGGGGGGGGAATTCACCCCTCCACTTT. Encoded protein: CAWTRRGGNSPLHF.

The chain recombines TRBV4-1 with TRBJ2-2; no clear D gene. The CDR3 spans 15 residues. Trimming removed 4 bases from V and 0 bases from J, with 9 bases in between. CDR1 MGHRA and CDR2 YSYEKL come from the germline V gene. The CDR3 sequence: CASSLYLTNTGELFF. CDR3 sequence (DNA): TGCGCCAGCAGCCTCTATTTAACGAACACCGGGGAGCTGTTTTTT.

The genes are TRBV6-6 and TRBJ2-2; D may be TRBD2 (6 bases). The germline gives CDR1 MNHNY, CDR2 SVGAGI (reference sequence). This CDR3 contains 14 residues. Trimming pared 5 bases from V and 5 bases from J, leaving 12 bases between. The CDR3, as DNA: TGTGCCAGCAGTACCTCGGAGGGGACCGGGGAGCTGTTTTTT. Encoded protein: CASSTSEGTGELFF.

V is TRBV11-2 and J is TRBJ1-4; a weak D match, TRBD1 (6 bases). The V gene's germline CDR1 is SGHAT and CDR2 FQNNGV. The CDR3 is 15 residues long. The germline V and J ends were trimmed by 2 bases and 3 bases, with 10 bases remaining between them. DNA for the CDR3: TGTGCCAGCAGCTTACAGGGGAGAGCTAATGAAAAACTGTTTTTT. As protein: CASSLQGRANEKLFF.

This chain joins TRBV7-2 and TRBJ2-7, with no clear D. V was shortened by 6 bases and J by 3 bases, with 9 bases between the two germline ends. Germline V lookup: CDR1 SGHTA, CDR2 FQGNSA. The CDR3 covers 12 residues. CDR3 residues: CASSGLGYEQYF. In DNA form, the CDR3 reads TGTGCCAGCAGTGGTCTAGGCTACGAGCAGTACTTC.

This clone was observed a few times. V and J are TRBV6-6 and TRBJ2-3; 10 nucleotides align to TRBD2. Trimming cost V 2 bases and J 5 bases; bases outside gene matches: 7. Germline-derived CDR1 and CDR2 are MNHNY and SVGAGI (reference sequence). This CDR3 region has 16 residues. The CDR3 spells CASSYEAGGPIDTQYF. The CDR3 nucleotides read TGTGCCAGCAGTTACGAAGCGGGAGGGCCGATAGATACGCAGTATTTT.